The clone carrying this TCR beta chain was observed a single time. The sample belongs to a study of blood T cell repertoires in COVID-19. At the level of the study: T cells, B-cell-depleted T cells, or PBMCs provided the cDNA or gDNA that served as material.

The method was immunoSEQ multiplex PCR; TCRdb's version includes in-frame clones alone and lacks a portion of them. The sample has a few hundred thousand clones; roughly 88% are singletons. Seattle's cohort entered during active infection and was followed longitudinally. Per the germline V gene, CDR1 is SGHRS and CDR2 is YFSETQ. V dropped 0 bases and J dropped 2 bases, with 17 bases sitting between them. The CDR3 is 17 residues long. The specimen was peripheral blood. The sequence was obtained from a woman aged 30 to 39 with COVID-19, enrolled during active disease. The J gene is TRBJ2-5, the V gene TRBV5-1; D call uncertain. In nucleotides, the CDR3 is TGCGCCAGCAGCTTGGACGTATACGCACCGAGGCAAGAGACCCAGTACTTC. Translated, it gives CASSLDVYAPRQETQYF.